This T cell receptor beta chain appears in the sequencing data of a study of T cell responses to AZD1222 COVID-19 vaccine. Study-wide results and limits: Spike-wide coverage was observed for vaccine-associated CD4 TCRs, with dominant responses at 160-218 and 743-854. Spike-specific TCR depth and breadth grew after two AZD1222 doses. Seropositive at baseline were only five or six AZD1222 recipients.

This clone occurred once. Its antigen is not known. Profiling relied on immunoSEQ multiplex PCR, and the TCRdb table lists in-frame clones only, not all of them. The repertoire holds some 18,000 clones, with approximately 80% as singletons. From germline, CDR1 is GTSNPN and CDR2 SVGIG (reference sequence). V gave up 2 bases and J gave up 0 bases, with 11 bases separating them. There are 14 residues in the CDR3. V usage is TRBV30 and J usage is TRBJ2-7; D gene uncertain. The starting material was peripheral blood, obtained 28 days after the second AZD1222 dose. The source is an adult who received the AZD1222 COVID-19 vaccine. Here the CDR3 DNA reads TGTGCCTGGAGTAGTGGCGGTAGCTCCTACGAGCAGTACTTC. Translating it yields CAWSSGGSSYEQYF.